This is a list of T cell receptor beta chains from one sample in a study of glioma-infiltrating T cells. A single record per CDR3 protein comes from TCRdb applying MiXCR to the multiplex PCR reads. The profile shows about 140,000 distinct CDR3 sequences, more than 35% of them singletons. Sequencing was carried out using glioma tissue, nonneoplastic brain tissue, or PBMCs (not recorded which). These receptors all come from a human donor with low-grade glioma or glioblastoma, undergoing nonglioma brain surgery, or in good health (not recorded which). The CDR3 runs from the conserved cysteine through the conserved F or W. The D gene is left open where the match is weak. Some rows have no size entry. The others give once, few or many, or a class for an expanded clone.

length	size	D	V	J	DNA	CDR3
15	-	TRBD1	TRBV28	TRBJ1-2	TGTGCCAGCTCTCAACCGGGACAGGGGGTAGGGGGCTACACCTTC	CASSQPGQGVGGYTF
13	many	-	TRBV11-2	TRBJ1-5	TGTGCCAGCAGCTTAGGCCGGGATCAGCCCCAGCATTTT	CASSLGRDQPQHF
16	-	TRBD1	TRBV28	TRBJ1-4	TGTGCCAGCAGTTATGACAGGGGATGGGCTAATGAAAAACTGTTTTTT	CASSYDRGWANEKLFF
14	once	-	TRBV11-2	TRBJ1-4	TGTGCCAGCAGCTGGAGGGATAGAAATGAAAAACTGTTTTTT	CASSWRDRNEKLFF
14	-	-	TRBV10-2	TRBJ2-3	TGCGCCAGCAGTGAGTTGGCAGGGGTTACTGAAGATTTCTTT	CASSELAGVTEDFF
14	-	-	TRBV6-1	TRBJ1-4	TGTGCCAGCAGCCCCGGGGAGGGAGAGGAAAAACTGTTTTTT	CASSPGEGEEKLFF
14	-	-	TRBV24-1	TRBJ2-3	TGTGGCACCAGTCTGAGCGCCGGCACAGATACGCAGTATTTT	CGTSLSAGTDTQYF
13	-	-	TRBV3-1	TRBJ2-3	TGTGCCAGCAGCCAGTATAGCACAGATACGCAGTATTTT	CASSQYSTDTQYF
15	few	TRBD2	TRBV7-3	TRBJ2-1	TGTGCCAGCAGCCTCAGCGGGAGTGGGTACAATGAGCAGTTCTTC	CASSLSGSGYNEQFF
15	few	-	TRBV6-1	TRBJ1-3	TGTGCCAGCAGTCCCGGTCCACACTCTGGAAACACCATATATTTT	CASSPGPHSGNTIYF
15	-	TRBD2	TRBV28	TRBJ2-1	TGTGCCAGCAGCACGGGAGGCGGGACCTACAATGAGCAGTTCTTC	CASSTGGGTYNEQFF
18	-	TRBD2	TRBV27	TRBJ2-2	TGTGCCAGCAGTTCCCATGGACTAGCGGGAGGGAACACCGGGGAGCTGTTTTTT	CASSSHGLAGGNTGELFF